A single sample gave rise to the 12 T cell receptor beta chains below, sequenced in a study of shared T cell receptors in the human thymus. The method was immunoSEQ multiplex PCR; TCRdb's version includes in-frame clones alone and lacks a portion of them. The top ten hold 0.0095% to 0.013% of the sample, which has approximately 760,000 clones, around 85% seen once. These sequences were also reported in another study, on human thymus T cells.

Sequencing was carried out using thymocytes. The receptors shown here come from a girl under three years old with a congenital heart defect.

The chain uses TRBV7-9 and TRBJ1-1; 11 nucleotides match TRBD1. Trimming took 2 bases from V and 1 from J; bases not matched to a gene: 9. Germline CDR1 reads SEHNR; CDR2 reads FQNEAQ (reference sequence). This CDR3 contains 18 residues. This CDR3 reads CASSLMGGTGGWNTEAFF. DNA of the CDR3: TGTGCCAGCAGCTTAATGGGAGGGACAGGGGGATGGAACACTGAAGCTTTCTTT.

Only a few counts were recorded for this clone. V is TRBV4-1 and J is TRBJ1-5; 7 nucleotides align to TRBD1. The trim removed 0 bases at V and 2 bases at J, leaving 10 bases unmatched. Germline values: CDR1 MGHRA, CDR2 YSYEKL. The CDR3 is made up of 18 amino acids. As DNA, the CDR3 is TGCGCCAGCAGCCAAGATGTAAGTAGACAGGGCCGCAATCAGCCCCAGCATTTT. Its protein is CASSQDVSRQGRNQPQHF.

The chain employs TRBV9 and TRBJ2-3; D perhaps matches TRBD1 (5 bases). Trimming pared 3 bases from V and 0 bases from J, leaving 11 bases between. From germline, CDR1 is SGDLS and CDR2 YYNGEE. The CDR3 is 15 amino acids. The DNA of the CDR3 is TGTGCCAGCAGCGATACAGGAGTTAGCACAGATACGCAGTATTTT. Protein: CASSDTGVSTDTQYF.

V is TRBV2 and J is TRBJ1-1; 8 bases are a match to TRBD1. Losses at the gene ends were 6 bases for V and 0 bases for J; bases not matched to a gene: 12. The germline V gene encodes CDR1 SNHLY and CDR2 FYNNEI. This CDR3 is built from 17 residues. The chain's CDR3 is CASRTTRQGRMNTEAFF. CDR3 nucleotides: TGTGCCAGCAGAACTACTCGACAGGGGCGCATGAACACTGAAGCTTTCTTT.

The table lists this clone with a count of one. The chain combines TRBV4-3 with TRBJ1-2; TRBD1 is a possible D gene (5 bases). This CDR3 is 15 amino acids long. Trimming cost V 0 bases and J 6 bases, with 14 bases left between them. CDR1 LGHNA and CDR2 YSLEER come from the germline V gene. The CDR3 bases are TGCGCCAGCAGCCAAGATGTAAGGGGAAGAGATGGCTACACCTTC. This gives the protein CASSQDVRGRDGYTF.

The rearrangement joins TRBV14 to TRBJ1-1, with D possibly matching TRBD1 (5 bases). The CDR3 runs 16 residues. Germline values: CDR1 SGHDN, CDR2 FVKESK. Trimming stripped 2 bases from V and 5 bases from J, with 18 bases between. As DNA, the CDR3 is TGTGCCAGCAGCCAATTTGAGGCAGTCCAGGGAACTGAAGCTTTCTTT. Amino acids: CASSQFEAVQGTEAFF. Filled out from reference TRBV14 and TRBJ1-1, the complete variable domain reads EAGVTQFPSHSVIEKGQTVTLRCDPISGHDNLYWYRRVMGKEIKFLLHFVKESKQDESGMPNNRFLAERTGGTYSTLKVQPAELEDSGVYFCASSQFEAVQGTEAFFGQGTRLTVV.

In this sample, this clone turned up once. The chain joins TRBV5-4 to TRBJ2-1; the match to TRBD1 covers 8 bases. The germline V gene encodes CDR1 SGHNT and CDR2 YYREEE (reference sequence). This CDR3 is built from 15 residues. J lost 6 bases, V lost 3 bases, and 8 bases had no gene match. The CDR3 spells CASSWTGTGCNEQFF. The CDR3 nucleotides read TGTGCCAGCAGCTGGACCGGGACAGGTTGCAATGAGCAGTTCTTC. Looking up the rest from reference TRBV5-4 and TRBJ2-1 gives the full variable domain: ETGVTQSPTHLIKTRGQQVTLRCSSQSGHNTVSWYQQALGQGPQFIFQYYREEENGRGNFPPRFSGLQFPNYSSELNVNALELDDSALYLCASSWTGTGCNEQFFGPGTRLTVL.

V usage is TRBV7-9 and J usage is TRBJ2-1; perhaps TRBD2 as D (6 bases). V lost 5 bases, J lost 12 bases, and 11 bases lay in between. CDR1 is SEHNR, CDR2 FQNEAQ, per germline (reference sequence). The CDR3 is 11 amino acids. The CDR3 spells CASSQGTSQFF. In DNA, the CDR3 is TGTGCCAGCAGCCAAGGGACTTCGCAGTTCTTC.

The chain employs TRBV14 and TRBJ1-1; the D gene is possibly TRBD1 (5 bases). Trimming pared 0 bases from V and 10 bases from J, leaving 12 bases between. The CDR3 consists of 13 residues. Looked up from germline, CDR1 is SGHDN and CDR2 is FVKESK. The CDR3 DNA is TGTGCCAGCAGCCAAGAAGACAGCACCGGAGCTTTCTTT. Its translation: CASSQEDSTGAFF.

This clone occurred a few times. The J gene is TRBJ2-4, the V gene TRBV6-1; unclear D gene. CDR1 is MNHNS and CDR2 is SASEGT in the germline V gene. The CDR3 loop spans 13 amino acids. The V gene lost 7 bases and the J gene lost 2 bases, with 9 bases spanning the gap. CDR3 nucleotides: TGTGCCAGCACAGCCAGGCCCAAAAACATTCAGTACTTC. Translating gives CASTARPKNIQYF.

This clone came up a few times. The chain is built from TRBV5-5 and TRBJ1-6, with 7 bases fitting TRBD1. The CDR3 spans 15 residues. V dropped 3 bases and J dropped 11; count of bases not matched to a gene: 11. CDR1 is SGHKS and CDR2 is YYEKEE in the germline V gene (reference sequence). The CDR3 spells CASSYNKGASAPLHF. CDR3 bases: TGTGCCAGCAGCTACAATAAGGGGGCCTCAGCACCCCTCCACTTT.

The chain is built from TRBV4-1 and TRBJ2-2, with 7 bases aligning to TRBD2. Germline V gene sequence: CDR1 MGHRA, CDR2 YSYEKL. This CDR3 region has 18 residues. V shed 0 bases, J shed 0 bases, and the junction held 7 bases outside the gene matches. CDR3 residues: CASSQEVWRETNTGELFF. In nucleotides, the CDR3 is TGCGCCAGCAGCCAAGAGGTTTGGCGGGAGACGAACACCGGGGAGCTGTTTTTT.